The clone carrying this T cell receptor (beta chain) was found a few times. The antigen remains unidentified. This record belongs to a study of identical twins. TCRdb reprocessed the 5' RACE reads with MiXCR, giving one entry per CDR3 protein. Among approximately 190,000 distinct CDR3 sequences listed, roughly 15% were seen once. The CDR3 length is 16 residues. The germline CDR1 and CDR2 sequences are SGHTA and FQGNSA. Unmatched junction bases numbered 7, after V lost 1 base and J lost 5 bases. Whole-study results and caveats: Fewer insertions characterized abundant cord blood beta clonotypes, whereas memory repertoires showed none. The study based its conclusions on cross-sectional statistical analysis and did not follow the same donors.

The same specimen was also included in a second study, on T cells expressing NK-cell markers. This second study notes: Sorted CD3+CD56+NKG2C+, CD3+CD56+NKG2C- and CD3+CD56-NKG2C+ T-cell subsets were beta-chain profiled. Roughly six donors showed dominant NKG2C+ clonotypes comprising about 1.0-7.5% of their CD8+ T cells.

This TCR derives from a woman between 18 and 30 years old in good health. The sequenced sample was CD8+ T cells sorted from blood. The chain carries TRBV7-2 and TRBJ2-3; 9 bases are a match to TRBD2. The CDR3 loop reads CASSLVAGGPGDTQYF. CDR3 coding DNA: TGTGCCAGCAGCTTAGTTGCGGGAGGGCCAGGAGATACGCAGTATTTT. Variable domain in full (rest from reference TRBV7-2 and TRBJ2-3): GAGVSQSPSNKVTEKGKDVELRCDPISGHTALYWYRQSLGQGLEFLIYFQGNSAPDKSGLPSDRFSAERTGGSVSTLTIQRTQQEDSAVYLCASSLVAGGPGDTQYFGPGTRLTVL.